This TCR beta chain originates from a study of cytotoxic CD8 clonotypes in ibrutinib-treated CLL. This clone came up a few times. The V gene's germline CDR1 is KGHSH and CDR2 LQKENI. CDR3 length: 16 amino acids. Germline trimming cut 3 bases from V and 3 bases from J; bases unmatched to any gene: 7. Profiling relied on immunoSEQ multiplex PCR, and the TCRdb table lists in-frame clones only, not all of them. The sample lists hundreds of thousands of clones; roughly 67% were seen once. This TCR was recovered from a human donor with chronic lymphocytic leukemia. The specimen was PBMCs, collected after 36 months of ibrutinib treatment. This chain joins TRBV18 and TRBJ2-3, with TRBD1 matching over 9 bases. The CDR3: CASSPDRGAITDTQYF. The CDR3 bases are TGTGCCAGCTCACCGGACAGGGGCGCGATTACAGATACGCAGTATTTT. The variable domain in full, completed from reference TRBV18 and TRBJ2-3, reads NAGVMQNPRHLVRRRGQEARLRCSPMKGHSHVYWYRQLPEEGLKFMVYLQKENIIDESGMPKERFSAEFPKEGPSILRIQQVVRGDSAAYFCASSPDRGAITDTQYFGPGTRLTVL.